The 32 T cell receptor beta chains below come from one sample, sequenced in a study of naive and memory T cell subsets. An equimolar mix of two oligonucleotides served as the beta constant-region primer for TRBC1 and TRBC2. One entry per CDR3 protein results from TCRdb running MiXCR on the UMI-ligation and nested PCR reads. Found here are about 150,000 distinct CDR3 sequences, approximately 15% of them singletons; the top ten hold about 0.13%. The specimen sequenced was naive CD4+ T cells from blood. The receptors were gathered from a human donor in good health.

This chain connects TRBV7-2 to TRBJ2-3; 7 positions agree with TRBD2. Germline V gives CDR1 SGHTA, CDR2 FQGNSA. The V segment lost 1 base and the J segment 4 bases; nucleotides outside the gene matches: 8. The CDR3 is made up of 16 amino acids. In DNA form, the CDR3 reads TGTGCCAGCAGCTTAGTAGCGGGCCCTCCCCCAGATACGCAGTATTTT. Amino acid sequence: CASSLVAGPPPDTQYF.

The chain is built from TRBV2 and TRBJ1-1; 9 positions match TRBD1. CDR1 SNHLY and CDR2 FYNNEI come from the germline V gene. With 6 bases clipped from V and 0 bases from J, the junction kept 8 bases outside the gene matches. The CDR3 is 16 residues long. This CDR3 reads CASRRQGERMNTEAFF. The DNA for the CDR3 is TGTGCCAGCAGACGACAGGGGGAACGGATGAACACTGAAGCTTTCTTT. The variable domain in full, with the rest retrieved from reference TRBV2 and TRBJ1-1, is EPEVTQTPSHQVTQMGQEVILRCVPISNHLYFYWYRQILGQKVEFLVSFYNNEISEKSEIFDDQFSVERPDGSNFTLKIRSTKLEDSAMYFCASRRQGERMNTEAFFGQGTRLTVV.

CDR3 sequence: CASSALLRDRIYEQYF. The CDR3, as DNA: TGTGCCAGCAGTGCCCTTCTCCGGGACAGGATCTACGAGCAGTACTTC. The genes are TRBV28 and TRBJ2-7; TRBD1 agrees at 8 bases. Unmatched junction bases numbered 12, after V lost 5 bases and J lost 3 bases. Germline CDR1 reads MDHEN; CDR2 reads SYDVKM. The CDR3 is made up of 16 amino acids.

This clonotype appeared a few times. This chain connects TRBV13 to TRBJ2-2; 9 nucleotides align to TRBD2. With 2 bases clipped from V and 6 bases from J, the junction kept 7 bases outside the gene matches. Germline CDR1 and CDR2: PRHDT and FYEKMQ (reference sequence). The CDR3 totals 16 residues. The CDR3 region is CASSLPASGASGELFF. CDR3 DNA: TGTGCCAGCAGCTTACCGGCTAGCGGGGCCTCCGGGGAGCTGTTTTTT.

The chain has TRBV6-1 and TRBJ1-3; D is ambiguous. The CDR3 consists of 14 residues. Germline lookup yields CDR1 MNHNS and CDR2 SASEGT. V was trimmed by 6 bases and J by 1 base, leaving 10 bases between them. CDR3 nucleotides: TGTGCCAGCAGACTTAAGGAATCTGGAAACACCATATATTTT. Protein sequence: CASRLKESGNTIYF.

This clonotype was detected many times. J is TRBJ2-2 and V is TRBV28, with a weak D call TRBD2 (6 bases). V lost 4 bases and J 3 bases, leaving 9 bases between the germline ends. This CDR3 spans 14 amino acids. Germline CDR1 reads MDHEN; CDR2 reads SYDVKM. The CDR3 is CASSSPGDTGELFF. As DNA, the CDR3 is TGTGCCAGCAGTTCACCGGGAGACACCGGGGAGCTGTTTTTT.

J is TRBJ2-2 and V is TRBV20-1; 10 positions match TRBD1. Germline CDR1 reads DFQATT; CDR2 reads SNEGSKA (reference sequence). The trim removed 8 bases at V and 0 bases at J, leaving 18 bases unmatched. CDR3 length: 19 amino acids. The chain's CDR3 is CSPTGTGDTSETNTGELFF. CDR3 DNA sequence: TGCAGTCCAACCGGGACAGGGGATACTAGCGAAACGAACACCGGGGAGCTGTTTTTT.

The V gene is TRBV5-8, the J gene TRBJ2-5; TRBD1 might be the D (5 bases). The CDR3 totals 16 residues. Germline V gene lookup returns CDR1 SGHTS and CDR2 YDEGEE. V lost 2 bases, J lost 3 bases, and 17 bases lay in between. The CDR3 sequence is CASSLNRGWGEETQYF. CDR3 coding DNA: TGTGCCAGCAGCTTAAACCGCGGTTGGGGCGAAGAGACCCAGTACTTC.

The chain recombines TRBV25-1 with TRBJ1-4, with 7 bases lining up with TRBD1. Germline CDR1 and CDR2: MGHDK and SYGVNS. The trim removed 7 bases at V and 0 bases at J, leaving 26 bases unmatched. This CDR3 contains 22 residues. CDR3 bases: TGTGCCAGCAAAGGAAGTAGGGAAGGGGGCGCGAGGTCCCCAACAACTAATGAAAAACTGTTTTTT. Amino acid sequence: CASKGSREGGARSPTTNEKLFF.

This clonotype was detected only a few times. The chain recombines TRBV6-5 with TRBJ1-1; weak D call: TRBD1 (6 bases). The CDR3 totals 15 residues. Trimming stripped 5 bases from V and 0 bases from J, with 13 bases between. Germline V gives CDR1 MNHEY, CDR2 SVGAGI. The CDR3 loop is CASSRSGTMNTEAFF. For the CDR3, the DNA is TGTGCCAGCAGTCGCTCCGGGACAATGAACACTGAAGCTTTCTTT.

This clonotype has a handful of counts. The chain employs TRBV7-2 and TRBJ2-6, with D perhaps assigned TRBD1 or TRBD2 (6 bases each). The CDR3 runs 22 residues. Germline-derived CDR1 and CDR2 are SGHTA and FQGNSA. V was trimmed by 5 bases and J by 0 bases, leaving 29 bases between them. In DNA form, the CDR3 reads TGTGCCAGCAGCCGCCCCGGGGGCCTTCAACTTCAAAACACCTCTGGGGCCAACGTCCTGACTTTC. It yields the protein CASSRPGGLQLQNTSGANVLTF.

This chain uses TRBV3-1 with TRBJ1-5; no clear D. The germline CDR1 and CDR2 sequences are LGHDT and YNNKEL (reference sequence). V was clipped by 1 base and J by 11 bases, with 9 bases between them. The CDR3 sequence is 12 residues long. The DNA for the CDR3 is TGTGCCAGCAGCCAAGCGAACGCCGCCCAGCATTTT. Protein: CASSQANAAQHF.

The chain joins TRBV6-5 to TRBJ1-5, with D maybe TRBD1 (6 bases). The CDR3 is 14 residues long. V was shortened by 7 bases and J by 6 bases, with 16 bases between the two germline ends. Germline CDR1 is MNHEY and CDR2 is SVGAGI. The CDR3 DNA follows: TGTGCCAGCATTTCCTCCGGGGGCACTCAGCCCCAGCATTTT. Residues: CASISSGGTQPQHF.

The rearrangement uses TRBV6-5 and TRBJ1-2; 7 nucleotides align to TRBD1. The CDR3 has 15 amino acids. The germline V gene has CDR1 MNHEY and CDR2 SVGAGI. Trimming cost V 0 bases and J 3 bases; bases outside gene matches: 4. The CDR3 DNA is TGTGCCAGCAGTTACTCAAACAGGGGTGACTATGGCTACACCTTC. Translated, it gives CASSYSNRGDYGYTF.

The rearrangement links TRBV5-1 to TRBJ1-4, with a possible D match to TRBD1 (6 bases). Germline CDR1 and CDR2: SGHRS and YFSETQ. V was cut by 0 bases and J by 0 bases, with 6 bases left in between. This CDR3 is 15 amino acids long. CDR3 in amino acids: CASSLGTATNEKLFF. The CDR3 nucleotides read TGCGCCAGCAGCTTGGGGACAGCAACTAATGAAAAACTGTTTTTT.

This sequence joins TRBV28 and TRBJ2-7; D is unresolved. The V gene's germline CDR1 is MDHEN and CDR2 SYDVKM. V lost 7 bases, J lost 5 bases, and 9 bases lay in between. CDR3 size: 11 residues. CDR3 protein: CASTQHHEQYF. CDR3 nucleotide sequence: TGTGCCAGCACCCAGCACCACGAGCAGTACTTC.

This clonotype was counted only a few times. The chain joins TRBV10-3 to TRBJ2-1, with D unclear. CDR3 length: 11 residues. V lost 6 bases and J 8 bases, leaving 8 bases between the germline ends. Germline V gene lookup returns CDR1 ENHRY and CDR2 SYGVKD. The CDR3 nucleotides read TGTGCCATCAGCCTAGACCATGAGCAGTTCTTC. This encodes CAISLDHEQFF.

This clonotype was counted a few times. The V gene is TRBV5-4, the J gene TRBJ2-1, with TRBD2 matching 8 bases. Germline CDR1 SGHNT, CDR2 YYREEE (reference sequence). The CDR3 consists of 17 residues. The V gene end was trimmed by 2 bases and the J gene end by 2 bases; junction bases not matched to a gene: 9. This CDR3 reads CASSFGGGSGTYNEQFF. CDR3 DNA: TGTGCCAGCAGCTTTGGAGGGGGTAGCGGGACCTACAATGAGCAGTTCTTC.

This clonotype has a handful of counts. The chain employs TRBV20-1 and TRBJ2-3, with D perhaps being TRBD1 or TRBD2 (5 bases each). V was cut by 5 bases and J by 2 bases, with 11 bases left in between. Germline assignment: CDR1 DFQATT and CDR2 SNEGSKA (reference sequence). The CDR3 spans 13 residues. This CDR3 reads CSAVSGTTDTQYF. The CDR3 bases are TGCAGTGCTGTCTCCGGGACCACAGATACGCAGTATTTT.

This chain uses TRBV5-5 with TRBJ2-7; D perhaps matches TRBD2 (6 bases). The V gene lost 4 bases and the J gene lost 2 bases, with 19 bases spanning the gap. CDR3 length equals 16 residues. Germline CDR1 reads SGHKS; CDR2 reads YYEKEE (reference sequence). The chain's CDR3 is CASSLTGTLGPYEQYF. The CDR3 DNA reads TGTGCCAGCAGCCTGACTGGGACTCTGGGTCCCTACGAGCAGTACTTC.

This clonotype came up many times. The chain employs TRBV6-2 or TRBV6-3 and TRBJ1-4; D call uncertain. The CDR3 has 14 amino acids. Germline V CDR1 and CDR2: MNHEY, SVGEGT. V dropped 4 bases and J dropped 8 bases, with 14 bases sitting between them. CDR3 region: CASSSIGLREKLFF. The CDR3 DNA follows: TGTGCCAGCAGTTCAATCGGACTTCGAGAAAAACTGTTTTTT.

The chain is built from TRBV6-2 or TRBV6-3 and TRBJ2-5; 12 nucleotides match TRBD2. The CDR3 is made up of 15 amino acids. Germline CDR1 reads MNHEY; CDR2 reads SVGEGT. The J segment lost 2 bases and the V segment lost 7 bases, leaving 5 bases of the junction unmatched. The CDR3 reads CASTDGTSGQETQYF. The CDR3 nucleotides are TGTGCCAGCACAGACGGGACTAGCGGGCAAGAGACCCAGTACTTC.

This clonotype showed up just a few times. The CDR3 protein is CASSIPQGWDEQYF. CDR3 coding DNA: TGTGCCAGCAGTATCCCACAGGGTTGGGACGAGCAGTACTTC. The V gene is TRBV28, the J gene TRBJ2-7; D is possibly TRBD1 (6 bases). V lost 5 bases to trimming and J lost 5 bases, with 16 bases between them. This CDR3 has 14 residues. CDR1 MDHEN and CDR2 SYDVKM come from the germline V gene.

This chain uses TRBV20-1 with TRBJ1-6; unclear D gene. The V end was cut by 1 base, the J end by 5 bases, with 12 bases between. CDR3 size: 15 residues. Germline-derived CDR1 and CDR2 are DFQATT and SNEGSKA (reference sequence). CDR3 sequence: CSARGNKGNNSPLHF. The CDR3 DNA follows: TGCAGTGCTAGAGGGAACAAGGGAAATAATTCACCCCTCCACTTT.

This clonotype was seen a few times. The chain combines TRBV6-5 with TRBJ1-3; D might be TRBD1 (5 bases). The V end lost 4 bases, the J end lost 2 bases, and 9 bases lay between the germline ends. CDR3 size: 14 residues. CDR1 MNHEY and CDR2 SVGAGI come from the germline V gene. The DNA for the CDR3 is TGTGCCAGCAGTTCCACGGACACTGGAAACACCATATATTTT. As protein: CASSSTDTGNTIYF.

This clonotype has at least ten counts. This chain links TRBV7-2 with TRBJ2-3; no firm D call. The germline V and J ends were trimmed by 5 bases and 7 bases, with 16 bases remaining between them. Germline values: CDR1 SGHTA, CDR2 FQGNSA. This CDR3 is 14 amino acids long. In nucleotides, the CDR3 is TGTGCCAGCAGCCTATCGGGTGCGAGGTATACGCAGTATTTT. It encodes CASSLSGARYTQYF.

V usage is TRBV15 and J usage is TRBJ2-7; D unclear. V gave up 1 base and J gave up 2 bases, with 12 bases separating them. Germline CDR1 is LNHNV and CDR2 is YYDKDF (reference sequence). The length of the CDR3 is 15 residues. As DNA, the CDR3 is TGTGCCACCAGCAGAGGAGTCAGCGACACCTACGAGCAGTACTTC. This codes for CATSRGVSDTYEQYF.

Written as DNA, the CDR3 is TGTGCCAGCAGCCTTTTTCTACAGGGGGGCACTGAAGCTTTCTTT. It codes for CASSLFLQGGTEAFF. This sequence joins TRBV7-2 and TRBJ1-1, with 8 bases that match TRBD1. The CDR3 runs 15 residues. Germline-derived CDR1 and CDR2 are SGHTA and FQGNSA. With V trimmed by 5 bases and J by 4 bases, 9 bases remained unmatched.

This clonotype was found a few times. The chain combines TRBV7-9 with TRBJ1-1; 11 positions agree with TRBD1. The CDR3 spans 17 residues. Germline CDR1 reads SEHNR; CDR2 reads FQNEAQ (reference sequence). After removal of 1 base from V and 0 bases from J, the junction contained 4 bases not matched to a gene. The CDR3 sequence is CASSLGPGQGVNTEAFF. CDR3 coding DNA: TGTGCCAGCAGCTTAGGGCCGGGACAGGGGGTGAACACTGAAGCTTTCTTT. Supplemented by reference TRBV7-9 and TRBJ1-1, the full variable domain reads DTGVSQNPRHKITKRGQNVTFRCDPISEHNRLYWYRQTLGQGPEFLTYFQNEAQLEKSRLLSDRFSAERPKGSFSTLEIQRTEQGDSAMYLCASSLGPGQGVNTEAFFGQGTRLTVV.

The V call is TRBV20-1, the J call TRBJ2-1; TRBD1 aligns across 9 bases. This CDR3 contains 16 residues. With V trimmed by 3 bases and J by 6 bases, 12 bases remained unmatched. The V gene's germline CDR1 is DFQATT and CDR2 SNEGSKA (reference sequence). CDR3 sequence: CSARLLGQGLGNEQFF. CDR3 in DNA: TGCAGTGCTAGGTTGTTGGGACAGGGTTTAGGCAATGAGCAGTTCTTC.

Only a few counts were recorded for this clonotype. The genes are TRBV24-1 and TRBJ2-2; no definite D call. This CDR3 is built from 12 residues. Germline V gene lookup returns CDR1 KGHDR and CDR2 SFDVKD. V was cut by 10 bases and J by 6 bases, with 11 bases left in between. In DNA, the CDR3 is TGTGCCACGACTGGGGTCGCCGGGGAGCTGTTTTTT. Its translation is CATTGVAGELFF.

The rearrangement links TRBV7-2 to TRBJ2-1; D gene unclear. Germline loops: CDR1 SGHTA, CDR2 FQGNSA. This CDR3 is built from 13 residues. V lost 2 bases, J lost 7 bases, and 9 bases lay in between. CDR3 region: CASSLQLRNEQFF. The CDR3, as DNA: TGTGCCAGCAGCTTACAGTTGAGGAATGAGCAGTTCTTC.